Shown below are 2 T cell receptor beta chains from a single sample sequenced in a study of tumor-infiltrating lymphocytes in oesophageal squamous cell carcinoma. A single record per CDR3 protein comes from TCRdb applying MiXCR to the PCR reads. The table has tens of thousands of distinct CDR3 sequences, more than 30% seen once. The specimen sequenced was esophageal tumor tissue. The receptor set was obtained from a male donor with esophageal squamous cell carcinoma.

The chain couples TRBV7-3 to TRBJ1-1; 7 bases line up with TRBD1. This CDR3 region has 14 residues. Germline V CDR1 and CDR2: SGHTA, FQGTGA. The trim removed 4 bases at V and 2 bases at J, leaving 4 bases unmatched. CDR3 sequence (DNA): TGTGCCAGCAGCTATGGACAGGCAAACACTGAAGCTTTCTTT. This sequence encodes CASSYGQANTEAFF.

This clonotype showed up many times. The gene calls are TRBV7-2 and TRBJ2-7; 10 bases agree with TRBD2. The end of the DNA aligns better with TRBJ2-1, so the J call may be wrong. Germline CDR1 reads SGHTA; CDR2 reads FQGNSA. The CDR3 is made up of 17 amino acids. CDR3 sequence: CASSLDGASGSISEQFF. CDR3 nucleotides: TGTGCCAGCAGCTTAGACGGTGCTAGCGGGAGTATAAGTGAGCAGTTCTTC.